Reported below is one T cell receptor (beta chain). No antigen is known for it. Base quality data are lacking; no much larger clone is found one base away. Receptor amplification or capture employed the immunoSEQ multiplex PCR assay. Regarding the original processing steps: A statistical classification framework was built for diagnosing cytomegalovirus status from the catalog of TCR beta chain sequences. TCRdb's version of the immuneACCESS table is confined to in-frame rearrangements and falls short of the full clone set. An unresolved V gene accounts for under half of the shortfall where checked; the remainder is of unknown origin. V and J calls and clone size are as listed in that table; D and trimming were resolved from the DNA. This sample gives around 300,000 clones in total; roughly 90% of them show up just once. Roughly 0.96% of the sample rests with the top ten. The data were taken from a study of cytomegalovirus exposure and HLA in healthy donors (dated by TCRdb to the late 2010s). Context from the whole study: The approximately 710 repertoires of the first cohort and the roughly 120 validation repertoires were produced on the same platform, according to a later analysis. The study combined high-throughput TCR immunosequencing, statistical association of individual TCRs with disease status, and machine learning to predict cytomegalovirus infection status. The study aimed to test whether signatures of past pathogen exposure could be identified by cataloging public T cell receptors. In addition to the first cohort of hundreds of subjects, a separate validation cohort of 120 different subjects was used. General conclusions and limits of the study: The authors suggested that the approach could potentially be extended to other disease states and immunological phenotypes. A later analysis found that TCRs clustered in the first cohort also tended to co-occur in the 120 validation repertoires, with approximately 95% of cluster scores above 0. In the study, approximately 150 TCR beta chains were listed as associated with cytomegalovirus. A later analysis lacked HLA typing for the validation cohort, so it scored co-occurrence in that cohort across all 110 or so repertoires. A few of the identified cytomegalovirus-associated TCR beta chains were confirmed in vitro to be specific for cytomegalovirus antigens. Most TCR sequences were observed very rarely across donors, whereas some public TCRs were present in many individuals. Cytomegalovirus status was reported to be diagnosed by the classifier with high specificity and sensitivity in both the original and validation cohorts.

The CDR3, cysteine through phenylalanine, is 13 amino acids long. The only DNA kept is the CDR3, 39 bases in frame from the first base. Trimming at the junction amounts to 5 bases on V and 3 bases on J, and the germline ends lie 8 bases apart. The germline V gene supplies CDR1 KGHSH and CDR2 LQKENI. Donors formed part of the validation cohort, which comprised over a hundred subjects and was distinct from the first cohort of fewer than 750 subjects. Rearrangement joined TRBV18 to TRBJ1-5; TRBD1 could be the D gene, as 5 bases match. This TCR was sampled from a man younger than 40 in good health and CMV-seronegative. The source material was PBMCs. The CDR3 amino acid sequence is: CASSAGSNQPQHF. DNA sequence: TGTGCCAGCTCAGCAGGGTCCAATCAGCCCCAGCATTTT.